This T cell receptor beta chain was captured by sequencing in a study of blood T cell repertoires in COVID-19. The wider study: The United States, Italy and Spain supplied acute and convalescent COVID-19 samples. T cells, B-cell-depleted T cells, or PBMCs supplied cDNA or gDNA.

Study processing details: Estimation of nucleated cell counts was performed using reference gene primer amplification. Sequencing used immunoSEQ multiplex PCR; TCRdb keeps in-frame clones, though not all of them. The V and J calls and the clone size are those of that table, but D and trimming were determined from the DNA. This table has some 240,000 clones, 82% appearing once. This clone has a handful of counts. A Seattle source enrolled patients during active infection and followed them longitudinally. The CDR3 loop spans 15 amino acids. Germline V gives CDR1 MDHEN, CDR2 SYDVKM. With 2 bases clipped from V and 1 base from J, the junction kept 2 bases outside the gene matches.

J is TRBJ2-7 and V is TRBV28; 10 nucleotides line up with TRBD2. Material: peripheral blood. The receptor was isolated from a woman aged 65 to 85 with COVID-19, enrolled during active disease. This chain's CDR3 is CASSLTTSGSYEQYF. The CDR3 DNA reads as TGTGCCAGCAGTTTAACGACTAGCGGGTCCTACGAGCAGTACTTC.